This T cell receptor (beta chain) was recorded in a study of blood T cells in healthy people across ages. A few counts support this clonotype. The use of a sample-barcoded 5' primer and a J-beta primer mix characterized a second PCR of 7 to 11 cycles. TCRdb recomputed calls from the 5' RACE reads with MiXCR, one row per CDR3 protein. The sample lists over a million distinct CDR3 sequences, less than 25% occurring once. There are 11 residues in the CDR3. The germline V gene encodes CDR1 SQVTM and CDR2 ANQGSEA. V was cut by 6 bases and J by 1 base, with 6 bases left in between. These same records also appear under a second study, on T cells of mothers and their children. That study reports: Healthy Caucasian mothers, a few in number, and their six children were the donors. The extracted RNA was employed in its entirety for cDNA synthesis, at roughly 1.6 ug per 15 ul. Mother-child pairs who were related displayed a slightly higher overlap than unrelated pairs, a difference that was non-significant.

The source is a girl aged 2 to 10 in good health. This chain joins TRBV29-1 and TRBJ1-1; D ambiguous. Sequences were obtained from blood. The CDR3 sequence: CSVTPNTEAFF. CDR3 DNA: TGCAGCGTGACACCGAACACTGAAGCTTTCTTT.